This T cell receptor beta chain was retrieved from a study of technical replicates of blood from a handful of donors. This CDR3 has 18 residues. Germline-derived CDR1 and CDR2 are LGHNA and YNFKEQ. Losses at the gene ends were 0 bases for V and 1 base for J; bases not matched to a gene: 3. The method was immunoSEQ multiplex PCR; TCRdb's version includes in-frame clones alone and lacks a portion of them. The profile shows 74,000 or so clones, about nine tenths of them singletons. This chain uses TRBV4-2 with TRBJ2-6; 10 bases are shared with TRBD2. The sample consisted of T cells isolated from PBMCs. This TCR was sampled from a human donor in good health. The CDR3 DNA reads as TGTGCCAGCAGCCAAGAGCTAGCGGGAGCGTCTGGGGCCAACGTCCTGACTTTC. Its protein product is CASSQELAGASGANVLTF.